These T cell receptor beta chains were read from a single sample in a study of blood T cell repertoires in COVID-19. The assay was immunoSEQ multiplex PCR, and TCRdb's table has in-frame clones only and misses some. The data contain roughly 230,000 clones, nearly 90% of them singletons. Sequencing was done on a sample of peripheral blood. The receptors here all came from a woman aged 60 to 75 with COVID-19, enrolled during active disease. CDR3s include the opening cysteine and the closing phenylalanine or tryptophan. D genes are given only for firm matches. Clone size is not always given. Where it is, it says once, few, many or a class for expanded clones.

TRBJ1-2 | TRBD1 | NA | TRBV19 | TGTGCCAGTAGTAAAACCGCAGGGGACAGTCTCTATGGCTACACCTTC | CASSKTAGDSLYGYTF
TRBJ1-1 | NA | NA | TRBV9 | TGTGCCAGCAGCCAAACAGCGAACACTGAAGCTTTCTTT | CASSQTANTEAFF
TRBJ2-6 | NA | NA | TRBV7-3 | TGTGCCAGCAGCCCCGGGTCGAGCTCTGGGGCCAACGTCCTGACTTTC | CASSPGSSSGANVLTF
TRBJ2-3 | NA | NA | TRBV19 | TGTGCCAGTAGTACCCACATGGCTGATACGCAGTATTTT | CASSTHMADTQYF
TRBJ1-2 | TRBD1 | few | TRBV10-3 | TGTGCCACCGACACAGGGGGTAACTATGGCTACACCTTC | CATDTGGNYGYTF
TRBJ2-7 | TRBD2 | NA | TRBV7-2 | TGTGCCAGCAGCTTATCTCAAGGACTAGCTGTCGAGCAGTACTTC | CASSLSQGLAVEQYF
TRBJ1-1 | TRBD1 | NA | TRBV7-2 | TGTGCCAGCAGCCCCGGGACAGGGGCCATAAACACTGAAGCTTTCTTT | CASSPGTGAINTEAFF
TRBJ2-3 | TRBD2 | NA | TRBV6-2/TRBV6-3 | TGTGCCAGCAGTGGATACGGAGCGGGGAGATTCACAGATACGCAGTATTTT | CASSGYGAGRFTDTQYF
TRBJ2-5 | TRBD1 | NA | TRBV2 | TGTGCCAGCAGTGAGTGGACAGGGTACCAAGAGACCCAGTACTTC | CASSEWTGYQETQYF
TRBJ1-1 | NA | NA | TRBV5-4 | TGTGCCAGCAGCTTGGGTCTCAAAACAGGGTTGAACACTGAAGCTTTCTTT | CASSLGLKTGLNTEAFF
TRBJ1-2 | TRBD1 | NA | TRBV6-5 | TGTGCCAGCAGTCCCGGGACAGGGCCATATGGCTACACCTTC | CASSPGTGPYGYTF
TRBJ2-5 | TRBD2 | NA | TRBV7-3 | TGTGCCAGCAGCTTACACGGGGGGAACCAAGAGACCCAGTACTTC | CASSLHGGNQETQYF
TRBJ1-6 | TRBD1 | NA | TRBV9 | TGTGCCAGCAGCGCCTCCGGGACAGAAAATTCACCCCTCCACTTT | CASSASGTENSPLHF
TRBJ1-6 | NA | NA | TRBV19 | TGTGCCAGTAGTAGATACAGTGACCATTCACCCCTCCACTTT | CASSRYSDHSPLHF
TRBJ1-4 | NA | few | TRBV10-3 | TGTGCCATCAGTGAGTCGAAGGGGCGCGGTGAAAAACTGTTTTTT | CAISESKGRGEKLFF
TRBJ1-1 | TRBD1 | NA | TRBV6-2/TRBV6-3 | TGTGCCAGCAGTTTCCAGACAGGGGCGATGTCTGAAGCTTTCTTT | CASSFQTGAMSEAFF
TRBJ1-5 | TRBD1 | few | TRBV27 | TGTGCCAGCAGTTCCGGGACAGGGGCCAATCAGCCCCAGCATTTT | CASSSGTGANQPQHF
TRBJ1-1 | NA | NA | TRBV27 | TGTGCCAGCAGTTCCCCTATTTTAACTGAAGCTTTCTTT | CASSSPILTEAFF
TRBJ2-5 | NA | NA | TRBV6-2/TRBV6-3 | TGTGCCAGCAGTAGCTTGTGGGGGGGCGGACAAGAGACCCAGTACTTC | CASSSLWGGGQETQYF
TRBJ1-2 | NA | NA | TRBV11-2 | TGTGCCAGCAGCTTCACAGGCTACTATGGCTACACCTTC | CASSFTGYYGYTF
TRBJ1-4 | NA | few | TRBV4-3 | TGCGCCAGCAGCCAGGGACTTGCTTGGGGGAATGAAAAACTGTTTTTT | CASSQGLAWGNEKLFF
TRBJ2-2 | TRBD2 | NA | TRBV6-6 | TGTGCCAGCAGTAATGAGCGGGGGGGAAACACCGGGGAGCTGTTTTTT | CASSNERGGNTGELFF
TRBJ1-1 | NA | once | TRBV7-2 | TGTGCCAGCAGCTTAACTCGGGGAGACACTGAAGCTTTCTTT | CASSLTRGDTEAFF
TRBJ1-1 | NA | NA | TRBV10-3 | TGTGCCATCAGTGTCAAGTTAACAGGTCAGACTGAAGCTTTCTTT | CAISVKLTGQTEAFF